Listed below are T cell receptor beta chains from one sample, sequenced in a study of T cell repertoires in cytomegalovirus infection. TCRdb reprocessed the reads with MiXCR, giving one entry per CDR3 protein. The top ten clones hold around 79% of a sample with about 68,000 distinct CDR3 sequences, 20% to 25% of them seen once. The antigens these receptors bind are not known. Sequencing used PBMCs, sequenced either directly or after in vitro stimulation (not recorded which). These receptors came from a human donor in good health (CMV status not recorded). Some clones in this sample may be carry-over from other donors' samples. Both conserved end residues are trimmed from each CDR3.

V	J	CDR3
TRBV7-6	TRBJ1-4	ASSLAGPANEKLF
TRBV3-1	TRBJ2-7	ASSQELAGGYEQY
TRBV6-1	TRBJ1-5	ASRLDRGSNQPQH
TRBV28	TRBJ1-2	ASSIGGGYT
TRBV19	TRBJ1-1	ASREGYTEAF
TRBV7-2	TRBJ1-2	ASSLGPYGYT
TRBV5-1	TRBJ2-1	ASSFDSGSRNEQF
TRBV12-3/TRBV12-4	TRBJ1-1	ASSFGPERRRAEAF
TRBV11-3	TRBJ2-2	ASSLGLGLAGAQNTGELF
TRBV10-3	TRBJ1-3	AIRRLPGNTIY
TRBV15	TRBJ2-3	ATSIEGSSQY
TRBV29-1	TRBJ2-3	SVTNRAQKGTDTQY
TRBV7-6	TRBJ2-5	ASSVGRVNAETQY
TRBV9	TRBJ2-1	ASSVVGAGVTEQF
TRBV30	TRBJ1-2	AWRQDYSMEGYT
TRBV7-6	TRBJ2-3	ASSPGLAGSSTDTQY
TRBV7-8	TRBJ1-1	ASSPLRSVNTEAF